Sequencing of this T cell receptor beta chain was carried out in a study of beta chain features in type 1 diabetes (dated by TCRdb to 2016 to 2019). For the wider study: Mean age, gender distribution, total cell number and subset yield did not differ between patients and healthy donors. Whereas all 30 or so donors provided naive and central memory subsets, regulatory and stem cell-like memory subsets were isolated from just 8 patients and about 8 healthy donors. The study compared the TCRB repertoires of sorted circulating CD4+ T cell subsets in recently diagnosed type 1 diabetes patients with those in matched healthy donors. A total of approximately 99,000,000 sorted cells were examined across all samples, and RNA yield correlated strongly with the number of cells per subset. Overall study results and their limits: Naive, central memory and regulatory TCRB repertoires appeared to be more similar among patients than among healthy donors. In all four CD4+ subsets, TCRB CDR3 length was moderately but significantly shorter in type 1 diabetes patients. Because the HLA sub-analyses included only small numbers of individuals, any influence of HLA type on TCRB rearrangement was left unresolved. Sequencing cDNA rather than genomic DNA could over-represent highly expressing activated cells, although activation and CD3 levels did not differ between groups. Shorter templates might have been favored by PCR, but patient and control samples were amplified and corrected together, so both groups would have been affected equally by any skew. At VDJ recombination sites, patients with type 1 diabetes made fewer insertions and deleted more nucleotides, a pattern implying thymic rearrangement abnormalities.

Concerning this clone: Its antigen has not been determined. Qualities for individual bases were not recorded, and no much larger clone is one base off.

The High Capacity cDNA Reverse Transcription Kit was used to reverse transcribe all of the isolated RNA, meaning that expressed TCRB transcripts were what got sequenced. Deep immunoSEQ sequencing was performed on naive, central memory and regulatory T cell samples, with an average of roughly 3.3 million total reads per sample. Sorted cells were lysed in RLT buffer and RNA was extracted with DNase-treated RNeasy Micro or Mini kits, depending on cell number. Each cell subset was processed separately to prevent cross-contamination, with patient and healthy donor samples processed together. The immunoSEQ multiplex PCR was used to amplify TCRB sequences from cDNA, generating 87-bp fragments that spanned the CDR3 region. Sequencing of the amplicons was performed on the Illumina HiSeq platform. Processing in the source paper ran as follows. PCR bias was computationally corrected using synthetic template baselines, reads within Hamming distance 2 were collapsed, and singletons that could not be merged were discarded. Reads were aligned to IMGT to assign V, D and J genes, CDR3 length, and insertions or deletions at six rearrangement sites. Within each subset, clonotype counts were normalized to sorted cell number, and only after that were true diversity and Gini coefficients computed with the tcR R package. The overlap coefficient, calculated on TCRB nucleotide sequences, was used to measure repertoire sharing. TCRdb carries this immuneACCESS record with in-frame sequences only. Its versions omit some clonotypes, under half of them owing to an unresolved V gene in the studies checked, with the rest unexplained. That table is the source of V, J and clone size, and D and trimming were worked out from the DNA. This sample holds about 180,000 clones; about 13% were observed only once. The ten largest account for about 0.66% of the sample.

A single peripheral blood draw of around 100 mL on average was collected from each donor into heparinised tubes. Using a panel that included CD45RO, CCR7, CD25, CD127, CD95 and CD27, naive, central memory, regulatory and stem cell-like memory CD4+ T cells were sorted on a BD FACSAria II. Every sorted population had a purity above 95%. Right away, PBMCs were isolated by Lymphoprep density gradient centrifugation and were stained directly, with no culture step. So that batch effects would be minimized, each experiment stained and sorted samples in pairs, pairing one healthy donor with one patient. There are 15 amino acids in the CDR3, from cysteine to phenylalanine inclusive. The sequence is cut down to CDR3 DNA, 45 bases in frame from base 1. Trimming takes 4 bases from V and 0 bases from J, and the germline ends sit 13 bases apart. For CDR1 and CDR2, the germline V gene lists SGHRS and YFSETQ.

The sequence is built from TRBV5-1 and TRBJ1-1; the D segment could be TRBD1, given 5 matching bases. What was sequenced was central memory CD4+ T cells from blood. The TCR comes from a woman aged 18-29 years in good health. The sequence in DNA is TGCGCCAGCAGCCGAATCGACAGTATGAACACTGAAGCTTTCTTT. The resulting protein is CASSRIDSMNTEAFF.